The TCR beta chain described here comes from a study of blood T cell repertoires in COVID-19. Study in general: The United States, Italy and Spain were the sources of the acute and convalescent COVID-19 samples.

The junction had 14 bases not matched to a gene; V was cut back by 7 bases and J by 7 bases. Per the germline V gene, CDR1 is ENHRY and CDR2 is SYGVKD. This CDR3 spans 16 amino acids. Method: immunoSEQ multiplex PCR; TCRdb's copy keeps in-frame clones and lacks some. This table has roughly 120,000 clones, around 90% appearing once. The receptor was isolated from a woman aged 60-75 years with COVID-19, enrolled during active disease. The chain recombines TRBV10-3 with TRBJ1-2, with 11 bases that match TRBD1. The sample comprised peripheral blood. CDR3: CAIKQEGTGGLGGYTF. In DNA, the CDR3 is TGTGCCATCAAACAAGAAGGGACAGGGGGTCTGGGTGGCTACACCTTC.